The 11 T cell receptor beta chains listed next were all sequenced from one sample in a study of shared clonotypes between healthy human individuals (dated by TCRdb to the early 2020s). The library was prepared using the immunoSEQ multiplex PCR assay. The table comes from immuneACCESS by way of TCRdb, which keeps in-frame sequences with V and J called. Part of the clones is missing from these tables; in studies checked, under half for an unresolved V gene and the rest for unknown reasons. Within this sample are about 1 million clones, with 60% to 80% of them counted one time only. The top ten clones comprise approximately 1.5% of the sample. Sequencing was carried out using memory CD4+ T cells sorted from blood. The cell subset or site label here, explained by the study, means: CD45RA-negative fraction. These receptors were taken from a man between 18 and 29 years old in good health.

The chain is built from TRBV7-6 and TRBJ2-3; D unclear. This CDR3 has 13 residues. Germline CDR1 SGHVS, CDR2 FNYEAQ. V was shortened by 0 bases and J by 5 bases, with 6 bases between the two germline ends. The CDR3 here is CASSLALGDTQYF. The DNA for the CDR3 is TGTGCCAGCAGCTTAGCCCTGGGAGATACGCAGTATTTT.

The rearrangement uses TRBV11-2 and TRBJ1-2; D might be TRBD1 (5 bases). Deletions cut 0 bases from V and 0 bases from J, with 8 bases between. There are 15 residues in the CDR3. The germline V gene encodes CDR1 SGHAT and CDR2 FQNNGV. The DNA of the CDR3 is TGTGCCAGCAGCTTAGAGAGACAGACTAACTATGGCTACACCTTC. It codes for CASSLERQTNYGYTF. The full variable domain, with the rest looked up from reference TRBV11-2 and TRBJ1-2, is EAGVAQSPRYKIIEKRQSVAFWCNPISGHATLYWYQQILGQGPKLLIQFQNNGVVDDSQLPKDRFSAERLKGVDSTLKIQPAKLEDSAVYLCASSLERQTNYGYTFGSGTRLTVV.

The count of this clone is one. The genes are TRBV18 and TRBJ2-2; D is ambiguous. The V gene's germline CDR1 is KGHSH and CDR2 LQKENI. The CDR3 consists of 14 residues. V was shortened by 8 bases and J by 0 bases, with 10 bases between the two germline ends. The CDR3 region is CASTPDPNTGELFF. The CDR3 bases are TGTGCCAGCACGCCTGACCCGAACACCGGGGAGCTGTTTTTT.

The genes are TRBV4-2 and TRBJ2-1; 7 nucleotides match TRBD1. CDR3 size: 16 residues. Germline V gene lookup returns CDR1 LGHNA and CDR2 YNFKEQ. V trimming: 0 bases; J trimming: 5 bases; junction bases outside the gene matches: 7. CDR3 loop: CASSQDFGQGDNEQFF. DNA for the CDR3: TGTGCCAGCAGCCAAGATTTCGGCCAGGGGGACAATGAGCAGTTCTTC.

This clone appeared once. The CDR3 sequence: CASSPFAESSYEQYF. CDR3 sequence (DNA): TGTGCCAGCAGCCCCTTTGCGGAGAGCTCCTACGAGCAGTACTTC. The chain joins TRBV5-5 to TRBJ2-7; no clear D. CDR3 length equals 15 residues. V lost 4 bases and J 0 bases, leaving 14 bases between the germline ends. Germline CDR1 is SGHKS and CDR2 is YYEKEE (reference sequence).

Turning to this clone: The junction departs from germline at one end; a sequencing error may be responsible. V and J are TRBV7-9 and TRBJ1-6, with D uncertain. This CDR3 has 15 residues. Germline V gene data show CDR1 as SEHNR and CDR2 as FQNEAQ (reference sequence). CDR3: CASSLGSTANSPLHF. CDR3 DNA: TGTGCCAGCAGCTTAGGCTCGACGGCCAATTCGCCCCTCCACTTT.

The chain carries TRBV18 and TRBJ1-6; possibly TRBD1 for D (5 bases). In germline, CDR1 is KGHSH, CDR2 LQKENI. The CDR3 covers 14 residues. V gave up 3 bases and J gave up 10 bases, with 13 bases separating them. The CDR3 DNA follows: TGTGCCAGCTCACCCCCGGGACGGGAGTCACCCCTCCACTTT. It is translated as CASSPPGRESPLHF.

This clone was counted once. The chain has TRBV5-1 and TRBJ2-5; 16 nucleotides align to TRBD2. Germline loops: CDR1 SGHRS, CDR2 YFSETQ. The ends lost 4 bases at V and 3 bases at J; junction bases unmatched: 6. CDR3 size: 17 residues. CDR3 sequence (DNA): TGCGCCAGCAGCCCCGGGACTAGCGGGAGGGAAAAAGAGACCCAGTACTTC. Translating gives CASSPGTSGREKETQYF.

The chain combines TRBV9 with TRBJ2-1, with 11 positions matching TRBD2. Germline V CDR1 and CDR2: SGDLS, YYNGEE. CDR3 length: 17 amino acids. Losses at the gene ends were 0 bases for V and 10 bases for J; bases not matched to a gene: 12. The DNA of the CDR3 is TGTGCCAGCAGCGTAGCTCAGGGTAGTAGCGGGGGGGCAGAGCAGTTCTTC. Protein sequence: CASSVAQGSSGGAEQFF.

The chain recombines TRBV25-1 with TRBJ2-7; D gene unclear. Trimming removed 6 bases at V and 2 bases at J, with 8 bases between. The length of the CDR3 is 12 residues. The germline CDR1 and CDR2 sequences are MGHDK and SYGVNS. The CDR3 spells CASRTSAYEQYF. The CDR3 DNA sequence: TGTGCCAGCAGGACCTCAGCCTACGAGCAGTACTTC.

This rearrangement joins TRBV21-1 to TRBJ1-1; no DNA check was done on the table's D call, TRBD1. TRBV21-1 is designated a pseudogene. The CDR3 totals 15 residues. CDR3 loop: CASRPATGEDTEAFF. The CDR3 DNA sequence: TGTGCCAGCAGACCTGCTACAGGGGAGGACACTGAAGCTTTCTTT.